The 18 T cell receptor beta chains reported below all come from one sample, sequenced in a study of PD-1 blockade in classical Hodgkin lymphoma. Autologous stem cell transplantation was followed by relapse in every patient, and brentuximab vedotin exposure varied. Sequenced by immunoSEQ multiplex PCR; TCRdb stores in-frame clones only, minus some. This table holds approximately 90,000 clones, 80% to 95% found once. Material: peripheral blood mononuclear cells (PBMCs), obtained before the second cycle of nivolumab. The receptors were sampled from a human donor with classical Hodgkin lymphoma.

The chain uses TRBV6-6 and TRBJ1-1; a weak D match, TRBD1 (5 bases). Germline-derived CDR1 and CDR2 are MNHNY and SVGAGI (reference sequence). The CDR3 runs to 14 residues. Trimming took off 6 bases at V and 4 bases at J, with 15 bases between the two ends. CDR3 in amino acids: CASRKPGHITEAFF. The DNA for the CDR3 is TGTGCCAGCAGAAAACCTGGACACATCACTGAAGCTTTCTTT.

The rearrangement joins TRBV6-6 to TRBJ2-7, with 10 bases lining up with TRBD1. The germline V gene has CDR1 MNHNY and CDR2 SVGAGI (reference sequence). The CDR3 runs to 15 residues. V shed 2 bases and J 2 bases; nucleotides not matched to a gene: 3. The CDR3 loop is CASSYGGTGAYEQYF. The CDR3 DNA follows: TGTGCCAGCAGTTACGGGGGGACAGGGGCCTACGAGCAGTACTTC.

This clone was observed once. The chain employs TRBV5-1 and TRBJ1-4, with TRBD1 matching over 9 bases. V dropped 0 bases and J dropped 6; count of bases not matched to a gene: 12. Germline-derived CDR1 and CDR2 are SGHRS and YFSETQ. The CDR3 spans 18 residues. The chain's CDR3 is CASSLAGTGRVDDEKLFF. The DNA of the CDR3 is TGCGCCAGCAGCTTGGCCGGGACAGGGAGGGTGGACGATGAAAAACTGTTTTTT.

This clone was counted once. J is TRBJ1-1 and V is TRBV6-4; D is unresolved. Germline V gene lookup returns CDR1 MRHNA and CDR2 SNTAGT. V lost 8 bases to trimming and J lost 4 bases, with 14 bases between them. The CDR3 length is 13 residues. CDR3 loop: CASRFEVSTEAFF. DNA for the CDR3: TGTGCCAGCCGCTTTGAGGTGAGCACTGAAGCTTTCTTT.

The CDR3, as DNA: TGTGCCAGCAGCACCAACAATGAGCAGTTCTTC. Its protein is CASSTNNEQFF. This chain connects TRBV5-6 to TRBJ2-1; D unresolved. V was cut by 4 bases and J by 5 bases, with 4 bases left in between. This CDR3 has 11 residues. Germline V CDR1 and CDR2: SGHDT, YYEEEE.

The chain links TRBV5-6 to TRBJ2-5; no clear D gene. CDR1 and CDR2 (germline): SGHDT, YYEEEE. The CDR3 runs to 14 residues. The V and J ends lost 1 base and 1 base respectively, with 8 bases between them. The CDR3 coding sequence is TGTGCCAGCAGCTTGACAGCCCGCCAAGAGACCCAGTACTTC. Its protein product is CASSLTARQETQYF.

The genes are TRBV30 and TRBJ2-2, with a possible D match to TRBD2 (6 bases). The V and J ends lost 4 bases and 3 bases respectively, with 21 bases between them. The length of the CDR3 is 17 residues. Germline CDR1 reads GTSNPN; CDR2 reads SVGIG (reference sequence). The CDR3 coding sequence is TGTGCCTGGACCCCCCCGCGTGGTAGCGGCTACACCGGGGAGCTGTTTTTT. It yields the protein CAWTPPRGSGYTGELFF.

This clone appeared a single time. The V call is TRBV7-8, the J call TRBJ2-5; D unresolved. This CDR3 spans 11 amino acids. Germline V lookup: CDR1 SGHVS, CDR2 FQNEAQ. Trimming took 4 bases from V and 5 from J, leaving 5 bases between them. CDR3 DNA: TGTGCCAGCAGCTATAAGGAGACCCAGTACTTC. Its protein is CASSYKETQYF.

V gene TRBV5-5 combines with J gene TRBJ1-1; D call uncertain. The V gene lost 2 bases and the J gene lost 7 bases, with 15 bases spanning the gap. The length of the CDR3 is 14 residues. Germline V gene lookup returns CDR1 SGHKS and CDR2 YYEKEE (reference sequence). The CDR3 DNA reads TGTGCCAGCAGCTTCACCGACCGCGAAGGTGAAGCTTTCTTT. Translating it yields CASSFTDREGEAFF.

CDR3: CAIKRTSGRDTQYF. The CDR3 nucleotides are TGTGCCATCAAGAGGACTAGCGGGAGAGATACGCAGTATTTT. This sequence joins TRBV10-3 and TRBJ2-3; 13 bases align to TRBD2. Germline V CDR1 and CDR2: ENHRY, SYGVKD. Trimming removed 7 bases from V and 5 bases from J; junction bases left unmatched: 3. The CDR3 has 14 residues.

The chain has TRBV6-5 and TRBJ2-1; D uncertain. Germline V gene sequence: CDR1 MNHEY, CDR2 SVGAGI. CDR3 length equals 13 residues. Trimming pared 2 bases from V and 8 bases from J, leaving 10 bases between. As DNA, the CDR3 is TGTGCCAGCAGTTACGAAGGTTCTTATGAGCAGTTCTTC. It encodes CASSYEGSYEQFF.

The rearrangement links TRBV5-1 to TRBJ2-1; 9 positions match TRBD2. Germline CDR1 SGHRS, CDR2 YFSETQ. V was pared by 0 bases and J by 2 bases, with 3 bases of the junction left unmatched. The length of the CDR3 is 16 residues. CDR3 nucleotide sequence: TGCGCCAGCAGCTTGGGGACTAGCGTAACCTACAATGAGCAGTTCTTC. This translates into CASSLGTSVTYNEQFF.

The gene calls are TRBV5-6 and TRBJ1-1; D gene ambiguous. V was shortened by 1 base and J by 3 bases, with 1 base between the two germline ends. CDR3 size: 11 residues. CDR1 and CDR2 (germline): SGHDT, YYEEEE. CDR3 loop: CASSLYTEAFF. The CDR3 bases are TGTGCCAGCAGCTTGTACACTGAAGCTTTCTTT.

The chain recombines TRBV7-9 with TRBJ2-2; no clear D. The germline V gene encodes CDR1 SEHNR and CDR2 FQNEAQ (reference sequence). The germline V and J ends were trimmed by 1 base and 3 bases, with 3 bases remaining between them. The CDR3 covers 13 residues. The CDR3 region has the DNA TGTGCCAGCAGCTTAGGGCACACCGGGGAGCTGTTTTTT. Amino acids: CASSLGHTGELFF.

This chain uses TRBV18 with TRBJ2-3, with a possible D match to TRBD1 (5 bases). CDR3 length equals 15 residues. The germline CDR1 and CDR2 sequences are KGHSH and LQKENI. Trimming removed 5 bases at V and 1 base at J, with 13 bases between. CDR3 sequence reads: CASSYQGSGTDTQYF. The CDR3 nucleotides read TGTGCCAGCTCATATCAGGGAAGCGGCACAGATACGCAGTATTTT.

The rearrangement links TRBV4-2 to TRBJ2-6, with 9 positions matching TRBD1. Germline CDR1 LGHNA, CDR2 YNFKEQ. The trim removed 5 bases at V and 2 bases at J, leaving 13 bases unmatched. CDR3 length equals 19 residues. CDR3 loop: CASSRLRDRVLPGANVLTF. CDR3 in DNA: TGTGCCAGCAGCAGACTCCGGGACAGGGTCTTACCTGGGGCCAACGTCCTGACTTTC.

This chain connects TRBV2 to TRBJ2-5; 13 positions agree with TRBD2. V lost 4 bases and J lost 5; bases outside the gene matches: 7. The CDR3 is 16 amino acids. In germline, CDR1 is SNHLY, CDR2 FYNNEI. CDR3 in amino acids: CASSGLGLAGTETQYF. The CDR3 nucleotides are TGTGCCAGCAGTGGGCTGGGACTAGCGGGAACGGAGACCCAGTACTTC. The variable domain in full, completed from reference TRBV2 and TRBJ2-5, reads EPEVTQTPSHQVTQMGQEVILRCVPISNHLYFYWYRQILGQKVEFLVSFYNNEISEKSEIFDDQFSVERPDGSNFTLKIRSTKLEDSAMYFCASSGLGLAGTETQYFGPGTRLLVL.

J is TRBJ2-7 and V is TRBV5-1; D possibly corresponds to TRBD1 (6 bases). CDR1 SGHRS and CDR2 YFSETQ come from the germline V gene. V lost 4 bases and J 4 bases, leaving 21 bases between the germline ends. The CDR3 is made up of 16 amino acids. The CDR3 nucleotides read TGCGCCAGCAGCCCCCGGGTGAGGGGACATAATTACGAGCAGTACTTC. It translates to CASSPRVRGHNYEQYF.